This record concerns one T cell receptor beta chain sequence. The clone's antigen remains unknown. Base qualities were left out, and no much larger clone turns up one base away. This sample is part of a study of shared clonotypes between healthy human individuals (dated by TCRdb to the early 2020s). Notes on the research overall: Two women and a few men aged 18 to 49 years were included in the cohort. To estimate repertoire size and how much clonotype sharing occurs between individuals, the study deeply sequenced the blood TCR repertoires of about five healthy adults. Leukapheresis yielded between about 0.9 and 10 billion PBMCs per donor. For each donor, CD4 naive and CD4 memory were each given three plates, CD8 naive was given two plates, and CD8 memory was given one plate. Different laboratories and diverse techniques were used to prepare libraries and sequence TCR repertoires, to increase sequencing depth and limit assay-specific biases.

TCR CDR3 regions were amplified from genomic DNA by multiplex PCR using the deep immunoSEQ assay. Extracted genomic DNA from each cell subset was spread evenly across all wells of several immunoSEQ 96-well plates, with each plate serving as a replicate. Each replicate PCR for sorted subsets received roughly 200 ng genomic DNA, equal to some 32,000 T cell genomes. The purified libraries were quantified using a Qubit 3.0 fluorometer, sized with a Bioanalyzer 2100, and then quantified again using the KAPA Library Quantification kit. Every immunoSEQ 96-well plate was sequenced on a dedicated single-read 150-cycle Illumina NextSeq 550 flow cell. In the paper's pipeline: Because the immunoSEQ output held only junctional sequences and lacked quality scores, the filtering could not match the filtering applied to full-length reads. Sequences were annotated with PyIR, a Python wrapper for IgBLAST v1.9, and V/J genes and CDR3 were assigned using IMGT germline references. Any read was removed if the V/J assignment was weak (E-value above 1e-6), the CDR3 was missing, or the read contained stop codons, out-of-frame junctions, or ambiguous translated residues. V3J clonotypes were defined as sequences sharing an identical inferred V gene, J gene, and CDR3 amino acid sequence. Percentage overlap between repertoires was calculated by dividing the number of shared unique clonotypes by the size of the smaller repertoire. Three approaches were used to assess repertoire richness: RTK rarefaction, the Chao1 estimator, and Recon v2.1 estimates of unobserved clonotypes. OLGA was used to compute generation probabilities for all TCRbeta clonotypes that the gDNA method yielded from a handful of donors. TCRdb limited this immuneACCESS table to in-frame rearrangements with V and J called. A share of clones is missing; checked studies link under half to unresolved V genes, and the rest is unexplained. Clone size and V and J calls were adopted from that table, with D and trimming inferred from the DNA. The sample data list fewer than 1 million clones, and approximately 96% of these were observed just once. The ten largest make up over 0.2% of the sample.

Overall study outcomes, separate from this receptor: Based on pairwise subsampling, the degree of clonotype sharing among donors was expected to be affected by sequencing depth. The small number of donors limited the genetic and exposure-history diversity represented. Larger estimated clonotype richness was generally found for naive subsets than for memory subsets. Sampling was restricted to blood, and TCR repertoires in tissues likely differ from the TCR repertoires found in blood. Across a handful of donors, roughly 5% of naive CD4, 3% to 3.5% of naive CD8, 2.3% of memory CD4, and under 0.45% of memory CD8 clonotypes were shared. Rarefaction of sorted-subset datasets indicated incomplete sequencing despite the large sequencing depth. Compared with non-shared clonotypes, the clonotypes found in all four sorted-subset donors had higher generation probabilities.

CD8 naive samples were obtained by positive selection for CCR7 among CD45RO-negative cells, yielding a CD45RA+CCR7+ population from which TemRA cells were excluded. Healthy HIV-negative adults with no recently reported acute infections or vaccinations were included as donors. Every donor was a Caucasian adult residing in Nashville, Tennessee, USA. After blood collection by leukapheresis, PBMCs were isolated using Ficoll-Histopaque density gradient centrifugation and then cryopreserved in the vapor phase of liquid nitrogen. Purity and quantity of every magnetically sorted T cell population were checked by analytical flow cytometry. Each sorted fraction had its genomic DNA isolated and then quantified by UV absorbance on a Nanodrop 2000c. The junction shows trimming of 5 bases on V and 4 bases on J, and the gene matches do not reach 7 bases of it. For CDR1 and CDR2, the germline V gene (reference sequence) lists SEHNR and FQNEAQ. Measured from the cysteine to the phenylalanine, the CDR3 is 16 residues long. The retained sequence is limited to the CDR3, 48 bases, with the frame set at the first base.

The sequence came from a man aged 30 to 39 in good health. Sequenced sample: naive CD8+ T cells sorted from blood. The cell subset or site label for this specimen denotes: CD45RA+CCR7+. The chain is assembled from TRBV7-9 and TRBJ2-7; TRBD2 aligns with 14 central bases. Read as DNA, the sequence is TGTGCCAGCAGCGGGGGACTAGCGGGAGAAGGATACGAGCAGTACTTC. Its protein product is CASSGGLAGEGYEQYF.